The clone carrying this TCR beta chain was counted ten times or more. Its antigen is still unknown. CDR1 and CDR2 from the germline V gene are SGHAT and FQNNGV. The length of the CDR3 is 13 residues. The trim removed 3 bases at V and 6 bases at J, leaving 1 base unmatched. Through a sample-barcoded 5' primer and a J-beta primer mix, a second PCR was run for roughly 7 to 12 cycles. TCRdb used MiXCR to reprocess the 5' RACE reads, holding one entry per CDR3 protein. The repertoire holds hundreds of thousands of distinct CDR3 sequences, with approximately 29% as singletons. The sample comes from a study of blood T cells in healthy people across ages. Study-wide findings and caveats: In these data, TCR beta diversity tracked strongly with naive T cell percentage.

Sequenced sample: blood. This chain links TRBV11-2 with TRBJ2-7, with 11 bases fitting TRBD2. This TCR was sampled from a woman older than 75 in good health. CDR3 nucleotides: TGTGCCAGCAGCTTTCTAGCGGGGGGCGAGCAGTACTTC. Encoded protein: CASSFLAGGEQYF.